The entry that follows covers one TCR beta chain sequence. These data come from a study of blood T cell repertoires in COVID-19. As for the study in general: The cDNA or gDNA used as material had been derived from T cells, B-cell-depleted T cells, or PBMCs.

The CDR3 totals 14 residues. The V gene's germline CDR1 is ENHRY and CDR2 SYGVKD. Trimming left V 6 bases short and J 8 bases short, with 19 bases between. As originally analysed: Estimated nucleated cell counts came from reference gene primer amplification. Data came from immunoSEQ multiplex PCR; TCRdb stores just in-frame clones and leaves some out. That table gives V, J and clone size, and the DNA gave D and trimming. The data hold 200,000 or so clones, with under 85% observed a single time. This TCR derives from a man aged 60-69 years with active or convalescent COVID-19. The V and J genes are TRBV10-3 and TRBJ1-2; D perhaps matches TRBD1 (5 bases). Sequenced: peripheral blood. The CDR3 region is CAISGPPDKGGYTF. CDR3 in DNA: TGTGCCATCAGCGGACCCCCCGACAAGGGGGGCTACACCTTC.